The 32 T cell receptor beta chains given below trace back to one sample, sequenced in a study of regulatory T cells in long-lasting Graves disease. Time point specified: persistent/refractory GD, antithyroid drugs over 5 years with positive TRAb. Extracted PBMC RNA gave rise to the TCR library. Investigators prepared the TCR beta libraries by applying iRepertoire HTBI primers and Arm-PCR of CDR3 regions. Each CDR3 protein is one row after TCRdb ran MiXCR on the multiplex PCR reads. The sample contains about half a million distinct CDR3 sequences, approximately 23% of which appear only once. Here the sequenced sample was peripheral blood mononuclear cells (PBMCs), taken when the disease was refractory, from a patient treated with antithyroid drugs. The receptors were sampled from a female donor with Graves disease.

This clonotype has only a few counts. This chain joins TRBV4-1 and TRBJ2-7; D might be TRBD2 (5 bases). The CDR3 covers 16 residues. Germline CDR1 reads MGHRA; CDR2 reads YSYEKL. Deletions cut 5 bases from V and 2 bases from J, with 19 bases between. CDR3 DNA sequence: TGCGCCAGCAGCACGAGACGGGATACCGGACCCTACGAGCAGTACTTC. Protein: CASSTRRDTGPYEQYF.

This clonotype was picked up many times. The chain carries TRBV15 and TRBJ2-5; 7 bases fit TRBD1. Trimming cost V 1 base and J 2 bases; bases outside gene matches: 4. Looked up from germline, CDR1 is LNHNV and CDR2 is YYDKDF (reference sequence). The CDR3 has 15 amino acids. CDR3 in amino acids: CATSRAGTDQETQYF. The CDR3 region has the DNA TGTGCCACCAGCAGAGCCGGGACAGATCAAGAGACCCAGTACTTC.

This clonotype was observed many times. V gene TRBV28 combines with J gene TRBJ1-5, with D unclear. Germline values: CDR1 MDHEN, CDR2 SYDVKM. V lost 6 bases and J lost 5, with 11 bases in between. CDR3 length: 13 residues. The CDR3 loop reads CASRRYGDQPQHF. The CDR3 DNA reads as TGTGCCAGCAGACGTTACGGGGATCAGCCCCAGCATTTT.

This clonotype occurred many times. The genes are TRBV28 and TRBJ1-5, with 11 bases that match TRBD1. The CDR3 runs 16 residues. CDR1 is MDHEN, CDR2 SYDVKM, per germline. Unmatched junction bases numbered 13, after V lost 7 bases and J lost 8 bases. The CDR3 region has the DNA TGTGCCAGCACTCCGGGACAGGGGGAAAGGATGGAGCCCCAGCATTTT. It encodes CASTPGQGERMEPQHF.

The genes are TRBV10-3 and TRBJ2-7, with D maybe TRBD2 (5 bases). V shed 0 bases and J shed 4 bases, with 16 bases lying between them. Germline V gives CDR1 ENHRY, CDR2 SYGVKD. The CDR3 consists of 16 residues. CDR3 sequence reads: CAISESKGEDPYEQYF. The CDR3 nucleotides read TGTGCCATCAGTGAGTCCAAGGGAGAAGATCCTTACGAGCAGTACTTC.

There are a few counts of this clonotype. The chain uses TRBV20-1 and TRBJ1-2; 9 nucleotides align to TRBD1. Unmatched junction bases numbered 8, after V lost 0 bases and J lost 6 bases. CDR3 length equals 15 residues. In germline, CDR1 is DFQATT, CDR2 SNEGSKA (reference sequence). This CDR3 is CSARDHRDRANGYTF. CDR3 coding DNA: TGCAGTGCTAGAGATCATAGGGACAGGGCGAATGGCTACACCTTC.

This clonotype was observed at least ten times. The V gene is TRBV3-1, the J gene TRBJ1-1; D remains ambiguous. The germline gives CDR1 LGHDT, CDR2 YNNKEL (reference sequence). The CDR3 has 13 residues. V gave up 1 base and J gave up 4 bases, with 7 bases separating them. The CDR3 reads CASSQVIGTEAFF. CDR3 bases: TGTGCCAGCAGCCAAGTTATTGGCACTGAAGCTTTCTTT.

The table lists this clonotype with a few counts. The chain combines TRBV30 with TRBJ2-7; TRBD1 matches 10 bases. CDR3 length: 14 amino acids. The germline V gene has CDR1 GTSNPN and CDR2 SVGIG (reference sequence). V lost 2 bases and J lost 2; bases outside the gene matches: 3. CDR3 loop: CAWSPDRGPYEQYF. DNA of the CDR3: TGTGCCTGGAGTCCTGACAGGGGGCCCTACGAGCAGTACTTC.

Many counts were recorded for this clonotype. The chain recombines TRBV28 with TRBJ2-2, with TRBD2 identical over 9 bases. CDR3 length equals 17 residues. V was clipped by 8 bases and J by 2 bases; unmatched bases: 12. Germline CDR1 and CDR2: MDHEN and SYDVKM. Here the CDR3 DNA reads TGTGCCAGCGCAAGGCGCGGGGGGGCTTTCAACACCGGGGAGCTGTTTTTT. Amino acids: CASARRGGAFNTGELFF.

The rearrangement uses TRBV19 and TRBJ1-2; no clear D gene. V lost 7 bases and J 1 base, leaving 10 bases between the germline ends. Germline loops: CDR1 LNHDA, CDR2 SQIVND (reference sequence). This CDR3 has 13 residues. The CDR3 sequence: CASTDTYNYGYTF. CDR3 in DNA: TGTGCCAGTACTGACACTTATAACTATGGCTACACCTTC. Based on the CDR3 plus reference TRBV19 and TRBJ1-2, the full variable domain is DGGITQSPKYLFRKEGQNVTLSCEQNLNHDAMYWYRQDPGQGLRLIYYSQIVNDFQKGDIAEGYSVSREKKESFPLTVTSAQKNPTAFYLCASTDTYNYGYTFGSGTRLTVV.

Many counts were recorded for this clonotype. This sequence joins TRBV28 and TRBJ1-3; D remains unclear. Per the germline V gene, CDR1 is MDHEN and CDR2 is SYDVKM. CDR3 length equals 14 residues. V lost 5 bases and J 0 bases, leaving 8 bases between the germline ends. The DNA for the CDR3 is TGTGCCAGCAGTACAAAACTCTCTGGAAACACCATATATTTT. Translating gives CASSTKLSGNTIYF.

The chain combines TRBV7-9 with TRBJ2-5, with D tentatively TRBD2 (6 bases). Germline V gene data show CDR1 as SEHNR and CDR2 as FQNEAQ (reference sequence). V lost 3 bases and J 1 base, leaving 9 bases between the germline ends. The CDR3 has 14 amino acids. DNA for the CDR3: TGTGCCAGCAGCTTGGGACTCCCCCAAGAGACCCAGTACTTC. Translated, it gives CASSLGLPQETQYF.

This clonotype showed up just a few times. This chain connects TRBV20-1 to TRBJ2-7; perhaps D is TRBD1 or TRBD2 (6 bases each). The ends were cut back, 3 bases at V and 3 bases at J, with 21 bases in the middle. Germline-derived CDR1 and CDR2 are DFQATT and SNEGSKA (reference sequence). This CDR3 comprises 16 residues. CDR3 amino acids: CSASQGGTSNLYEQYF. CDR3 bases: TGCAGTGCTAGCCAGGGCGGGACATCCAACCTCTACGAGCAGTACTTC.

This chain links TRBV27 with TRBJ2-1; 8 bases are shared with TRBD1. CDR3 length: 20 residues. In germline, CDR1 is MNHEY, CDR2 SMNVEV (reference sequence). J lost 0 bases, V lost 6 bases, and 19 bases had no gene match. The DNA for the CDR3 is TGTGCCAGCAGCCCCCTAAAACAGGGGGTAATTCCAGGCTCCTACAATGAGCAGTTCTTC. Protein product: CASSPLKQGVIPGSYNEQFF.

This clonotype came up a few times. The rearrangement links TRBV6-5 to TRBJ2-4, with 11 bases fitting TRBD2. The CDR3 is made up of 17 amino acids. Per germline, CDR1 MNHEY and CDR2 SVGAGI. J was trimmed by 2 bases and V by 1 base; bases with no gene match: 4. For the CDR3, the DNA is TGTGCCAGCAGTTACTTCGTAGCGGGAGGGTCCAAAAACATTCAGTACTTC. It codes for CASSYFVAGGSKNIQYF.

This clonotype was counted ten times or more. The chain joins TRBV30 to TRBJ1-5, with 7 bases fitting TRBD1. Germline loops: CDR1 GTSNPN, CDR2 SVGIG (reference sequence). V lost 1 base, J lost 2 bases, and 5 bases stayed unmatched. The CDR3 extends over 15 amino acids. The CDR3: CAWSEGQFGNQPQHF. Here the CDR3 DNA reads TGTGCCTGGAGTGAGGGACAGTTCGGCAATCAGCCCCAGCATTTT.

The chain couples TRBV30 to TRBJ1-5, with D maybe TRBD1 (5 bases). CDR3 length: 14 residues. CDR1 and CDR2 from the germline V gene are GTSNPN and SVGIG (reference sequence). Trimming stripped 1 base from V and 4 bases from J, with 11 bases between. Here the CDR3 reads CAWSAPTANQPQHF. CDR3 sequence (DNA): TGTGCCTGGAGTGCCCCGACAGCTAATCAGCCCCAGCATTTT.

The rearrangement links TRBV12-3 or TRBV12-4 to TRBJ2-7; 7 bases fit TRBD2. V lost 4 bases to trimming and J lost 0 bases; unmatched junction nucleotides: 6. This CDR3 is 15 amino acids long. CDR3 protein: CASSYGLVGSYEQYF. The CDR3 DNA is TGTGCCAGCAGTTACGGACTAGTGGGCTCCTACGAGCAGTACTTC.

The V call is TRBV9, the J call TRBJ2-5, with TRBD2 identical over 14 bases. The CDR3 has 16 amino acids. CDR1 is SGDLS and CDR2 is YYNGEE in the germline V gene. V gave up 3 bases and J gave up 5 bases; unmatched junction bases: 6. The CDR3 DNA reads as TGTGCCAGCAGCGATGGGACTAGCGGGAGACCCGAGACCCAGTACTTC. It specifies CASSDGTSGRPETQYF.

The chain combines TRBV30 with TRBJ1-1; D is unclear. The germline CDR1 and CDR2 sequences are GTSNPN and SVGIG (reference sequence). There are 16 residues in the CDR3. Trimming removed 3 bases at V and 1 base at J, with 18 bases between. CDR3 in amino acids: CAWRSRLRLGNTEAFF. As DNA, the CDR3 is TGTGCCTGGAGATCCCGATTAAGACTGGGGAACACTGAAGCTTTCTTT.

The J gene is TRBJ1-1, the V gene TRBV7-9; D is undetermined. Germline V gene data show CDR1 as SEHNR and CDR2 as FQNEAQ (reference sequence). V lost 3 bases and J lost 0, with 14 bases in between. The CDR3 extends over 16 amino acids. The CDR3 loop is CASSFYGVRVNTEAFF. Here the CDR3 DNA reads TGTGCCAGCAGCTTCTATGGGGTGAGAGTGAACACTGAAGCTTTCTTT. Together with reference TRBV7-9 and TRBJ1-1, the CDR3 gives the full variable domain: DTGVSQNPRHKITKRGQNVTFRCDPISEHNRLYWYRQTLGQGPEFLTYFQNEAQLEKSRLLSDRFSAERPKGSFSTLEIQRTEQGDSAMYLCASSFYGVRVNTEAFFGQGTRLTVV.

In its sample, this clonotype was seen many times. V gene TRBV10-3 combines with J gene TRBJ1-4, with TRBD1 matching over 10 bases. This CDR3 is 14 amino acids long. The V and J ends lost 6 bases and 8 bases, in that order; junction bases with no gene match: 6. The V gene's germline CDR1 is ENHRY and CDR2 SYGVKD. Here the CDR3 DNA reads TGTGCCATCAGGACCGGGACAGGGGAAGAAAAACTGTTTTTT. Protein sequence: CAIRTGTGEEKLFF.

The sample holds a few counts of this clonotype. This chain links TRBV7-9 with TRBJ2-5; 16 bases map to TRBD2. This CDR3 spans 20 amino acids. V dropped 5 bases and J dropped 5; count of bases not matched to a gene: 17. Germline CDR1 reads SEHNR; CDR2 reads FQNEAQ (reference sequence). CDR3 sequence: CASSPPRGTSGGAFGETQYF. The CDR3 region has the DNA TGTGCCAGCAGCCCCCCTCGAGGGACTAGCGGGGGGGCATTTGGGGAGACCCAGTACTTC.

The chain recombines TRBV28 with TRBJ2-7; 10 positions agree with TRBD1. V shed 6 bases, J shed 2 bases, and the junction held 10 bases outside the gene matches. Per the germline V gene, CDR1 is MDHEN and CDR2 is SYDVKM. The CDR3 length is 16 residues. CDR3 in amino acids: CASSLTGTGATYEQYF. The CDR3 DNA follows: TGTGCCAGCAGCCTAACGGGGACAGGGGCGACCTACGAGCAGTACTTC.

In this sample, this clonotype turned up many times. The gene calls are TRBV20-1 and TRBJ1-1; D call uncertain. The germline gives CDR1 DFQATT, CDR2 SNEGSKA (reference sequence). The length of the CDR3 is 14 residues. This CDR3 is CSIPNLEVNTEAFF. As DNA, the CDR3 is TGCAGCATTCCAAACTTGGAGGTGAACACTGAAGCTTTCTTT.

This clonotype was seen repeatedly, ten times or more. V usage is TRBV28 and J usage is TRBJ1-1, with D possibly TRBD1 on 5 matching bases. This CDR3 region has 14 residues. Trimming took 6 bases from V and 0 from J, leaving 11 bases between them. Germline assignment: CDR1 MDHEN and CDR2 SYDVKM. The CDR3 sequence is CASRPGTLNTEAFF. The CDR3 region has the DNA TGTGCCAGCAGGCCCGGGACGCTGAACACTGAAGCTTTCTTT.

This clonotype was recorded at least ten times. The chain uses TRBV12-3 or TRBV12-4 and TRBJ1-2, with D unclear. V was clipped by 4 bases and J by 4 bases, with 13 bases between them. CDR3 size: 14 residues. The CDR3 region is CASSSRAGFYGYTF. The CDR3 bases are TGTGCCAGCAGTTCTAGGGCGGGCTTCTATGGCTACACCTTC.

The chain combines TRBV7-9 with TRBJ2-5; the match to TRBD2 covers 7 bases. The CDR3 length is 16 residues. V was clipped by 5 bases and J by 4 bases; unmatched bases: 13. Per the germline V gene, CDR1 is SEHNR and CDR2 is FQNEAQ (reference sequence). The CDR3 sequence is CASSPNWGGSGETQYF. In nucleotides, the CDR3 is TGTGCCAGCAGCCCTAATTGGGGGGGGTCGGGAGAGACCCAGTACTTC.

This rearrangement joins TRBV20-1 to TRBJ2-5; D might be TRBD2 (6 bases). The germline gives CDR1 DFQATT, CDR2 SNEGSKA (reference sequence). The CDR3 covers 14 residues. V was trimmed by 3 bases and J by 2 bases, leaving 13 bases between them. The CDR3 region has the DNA TGCAGTGCTAGCTCTGGGGGGAGACAAGAGACCCAGTACTTC. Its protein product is CSASSGGRQETQYF.

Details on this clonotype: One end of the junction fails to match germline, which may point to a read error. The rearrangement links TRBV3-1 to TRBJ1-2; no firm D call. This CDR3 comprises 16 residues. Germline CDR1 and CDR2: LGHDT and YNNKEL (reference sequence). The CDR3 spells CASSQEYGETNYGHTF. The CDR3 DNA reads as TGTGCCAGCAGCCAAGAATACGGGGAAACAAACTATGGCCACACCTTC.

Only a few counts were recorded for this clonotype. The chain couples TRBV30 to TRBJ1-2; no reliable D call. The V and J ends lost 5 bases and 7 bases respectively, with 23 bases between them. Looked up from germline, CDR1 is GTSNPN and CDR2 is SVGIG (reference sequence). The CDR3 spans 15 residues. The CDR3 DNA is TGTGCCTGGGGGCCAACTCTTGCGCGGTACCTTGGCTACACCTTC. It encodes CAWGPTLARYLGYTF.

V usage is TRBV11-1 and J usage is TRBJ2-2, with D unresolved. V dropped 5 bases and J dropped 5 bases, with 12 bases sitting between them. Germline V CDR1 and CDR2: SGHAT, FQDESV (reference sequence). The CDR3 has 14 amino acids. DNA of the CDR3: TGTGCCAGCAGCCGCGAGTTCGTTACCGGGGAGCTGTTTTTT. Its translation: CASSREFVTGELFF.